The rows below give T cell receptor beta chains drawn from one sample of a study of post-analysis software for immune sequencing data. MiXCR, applied by TCRdb to the PCR reads, yields one record per CDR3 protein. The repertoire has around 400,000 distinct CDR3 sequences, about 40% of them found once; the top ten carry less than 10%. The specimen was blood. These receptor sequences come from a girl aged 2-10 years with multiple sclerosis. Both conserved end residues are part of each CDR3. The order of the fields is CDR3 length, J gene, V gene, clone size, D gene, CDR3 DNA, CDR3 protein. The D gene is left open where the match is weak. For some rows the clone size is stated as once, few or many, or as a class when expanded; others skip it.

len: 16; j_gene: TRBJ2-3; v_gene: TRBV7-2; abundance: -; d_gene: TRBD2; CDR3nt: TGTGCCAGCAGCTCATGGACTAGCGGGAGAAGGGATACGCAGTATTTT; CDR3aa: CASSSWTSGRRDTQYF
len: 15; j_gene: TRBJ1-2; v_gene: TRBV12-3/TRBV12-4; abundance: -; d_gene: -; CDR3nt: TGTGCCAGCAGTTTGCGCCACAGGGTTCCGTATGGCTACACCTTC; CDR3aa: CASSLRHRVPYGYTF
len: 13; j_gene: TRBJ2-6; v_gene: TRBV27; abundance: few; d_gene: -; CDR3nt: TGTGCCAGCAGTATCGACGGGGCCAACGTCCTGACTTTC; CDR3aa: CASSIDGANVLTF
len: 14; j_gene: TRBJ2-1; v_gene: TRBV13; abundance: -; d_gene: -; CDR3nt: TGTGCCAGCAGCTTAGCATTAACTCGGAACAGGCGGTTCTTC; CDR3aa: CASSLALTRNRRFF
len: 15; j_gene: TRBJ2-5; v_gene: TRBV5-1; abundance: -; d_gene: -; CDR3nt: TGCGCCAGCAGCTTGTACCAGAATTCTCAAGAGACCCAGTACTTC; CDR3aa: CASSLYQNSQETQYF
len: 13; j_gene: TRBJ1-2; v_gene: TRBV29-1; abundance: -; d_gene: TRBD1; CDR3nt: TGCAGCGATGGGACAGGGGGCAGCTATGGCTACACCTTC; CDR3aa: CSDGTGGSYGYTF
len: 13; j_gene: TRBJ2-3; v_gene: TRBV4-3; abundance: few; d_gene: TRBD1; CDR3nt: TGCGCCAGCAGCCAACAGGGGGCAGATACGCAGTATTTT; CDR3aa: CASSQQGADTQYF
len: 16; j_gene: TRBJ2-6; v_gene: TRBV7-2; abundance: -; d_gene: -; CDR3nt: TGTGCCAGCAGCTTAGACTCCGCCTCTGGGGCCAACGTCCTGACTTTC; CDR3aa: CASSLDSASGANVLTF
len: 12; j_gene: TRBJ2-7; v_gene: TRBV29-1; abundance: many; d_gene: TRBD1; CDR3nt: TGCAGCGTTGAAAGGACAGGGCACGAGCAGTACTTC; CDR3aa: CSVERTGHEQYF
len: 17; j_gene: TRBJ2-7; v_gene: TRBV12-3/TRBV12-4; abundance: -; d_gene: TRBD1; CDR3nt: TGTGCCAGCAGTATTGTGACAGGGGCTCGTAGCTCCTACGAGCAGTACTTC; CDR3aa: CASSIVTGARSSYEQYF
len: 14; j_gene: TRBJ2-7; v_gene: TRBV28; abundance: few; d_gene: TRBD1; CDR3nt: TGTGCCAGCAGTTTGGCGCAGGGGGTGTACGAGCAGTACTTC; CDR3aa: CASSLAQGVYEQYF
len: 15; j_gene: TRBJ2-7; v_gene: TRBV12-3/TRBV12-4; abundance: few; d_gene: -; CDR3nt: TGTGCCAGCAGTTTATCGGGACCTACGACCCGCGAGCAGTACTTC; CDR3aa: CASSLSGPTTREQYF
len: 15; j_gene: TRBJ2-3; v_gene: TRBV2; abundance: -; d_gene: TRBD2; CDR3nt: TGTGCCAGCAGCGAAGACGCTAGCGGGGGTGATACGCAGTATTTT; CDR3aa: CASSEDASGGDTQYF
len: 15; j_gene: TRBJ2-3; v_gene: TRBV10-3; abundance: -; d_gene: -; CDR3nt: TGTGCCATCAGTTCTAGGACAGACAGCACAGATACGCAGTATTTT; CDR3aa: CAISSRTDSTDTQYF
len: 13; j_gene: TRBJ2-7; v_gene: TRBV12-3/TRBV12-4; abundance: -; d_gene: -; CDR3nt: TGTGCCAGCAGTTTATCCGGGGAGAACGAGCAGTACTTC; CDR3aa: CASSLSGENEQYF
len: 16; j_gene: TRBJ2-1; v_gene: TRBV12-3/TRBV12-4; abundance: many; d_gene: -; CDR3nt: TGTGCCAGCAGTACGGTCGGCAGGGAGGTCGGCAATGAGCAGTTCTTC; CDR3aa: CASSTVGREVGNEQFF
len: 15; j_gene: TRBJ2-4; v_gene: TRBV6-6; abundance: many; d_gene: -; CDR3nt: TGTGCCAGCAGTTACTCAATGGAACTCAAAAACATTCAGTACTTC; CDR3aa: CASSYSMELKNIQYF
len: 18; j_gene: TRBJ1-6; v_gene: TRBV6-5; abundance: -; d_gene: -; CDR3nt: TGTGCCAGCAGTTACCAGGCCAGCCGGAGCTCCTATAATTCACCCCTCCACTTT; CDR3aa: CASSYQASRSSYNSPLHF
len: 16; j_gene: TRBJ2-7; v_gene: TRBV4-1; abundance: few; d_gene: TRBD2; CDR3nt: TGCGCCAGCAGCCAACAACTAGCGGGAGGGTCCTACGAGCAGTACTTC; CDR3aa: CASSQQLAGGSYEQYF
len: 17; j_gene: TRBJ2-1; v_gene: TRBV20-1; abundance: few; d_gene: TRBD1; CDR3nt: TGCAGTGTCACCGGGCGACGGGAACAGGGGGCCTACAATGAGCAGTTCTTC; CDR3aa: CSVTGRREQGAYNEQFF
len: 16; j_gene: TRBJ1-4; v_gene: TRBV7-9; abundance: few; d_gene: -; CDR3nt: TGTGCCAGCAGCTTATTGGACCGGGGGCGGTATGAAAAACTGTTTTTT; CDR3aa: CASSLLDRGRYEKLFF
len: 13; j_gene: TRBJ2-7; v_gene: TRBV20-1; abundance: -; d_gene: -; CDR3nt: TGCAGTGCTAGCTACGCGGATCCTATCGAGCAGTACTTC; CDR3aa: CSASYADPIEQYF
len: 15; j_gene: TRBJ1-4; v_gene: TRBV12-3/TRBV12-4; abundance: few; d_gene: TRBD1; CDR3nt: TGTGCCAGCAGTTTACTGCAGGGGGCAGGTGAAAAACTGTTTTTT; CDR3aa: CASSLLQGAGEKLFF
len: 13; j_gene: TRBJ2-7; v_gene: TRBV20-1; abundance: -; d_gene: TRBD2; CDR3nt: TGCAGTGCTAAGACTAGCGGAACCTACGAGCAGTACTTC; CDR3aa: CSAKTSGTYEQYF
len: 14; j_gene: TRBJ2-5; v_gene: TRBV4-3; abundance: few; d_gene: -; CDR3nt: TGCGCCAGCAGCCAAGAAAGAGGGAGGGAGACCCAGTACTTC; CDR3aa: CASSQERGRETQYF
len: 15; j_gene: TRBJ2-1; v_gene: TRBV20-1; abundance: few; d_gene: TRBD2; CDR3nt: TGCAGTGCAACCCCGGGACTAGCGGGAGCAAATGAGCAGTTCTTC; CDR3aa: CSATPGLAGANEQFF